These 16 T cell receptor beta chains share one sample of origin, sequenced in a study of graft-versus-host responses after intestinal transplantation. Data came from immunoSEQ multiplex PCR; TCRdb stores just in-frame clones and leaves some out. The repertoire has about 120,000 clones, roughly 96% of them found once; the top ten carry more than 2.5%. Their recognized antigens are unknown. The material was unstimulated CD8+ T cells sorted from spleen or lymph node cells, obtained before intestinal transplant. The source is a human donor who received an intestinal transplant.

The V gene is TRBV11-2, the J gene TRBJ2-7; D gene unclear. Germline CDR1 SGHAT, CDR2 FQNNGV. The CDR3 has 12 amino acids. Trimming cost V 5 bases and J 0 bases, with 5 bases left between them. This CDR3 reads CASSVHSYEQYF. CDR3 nucleotide sequence: TGTGCCAGCAGCGTCCACTCCTACGAGCAGTACTTC.

The gene calls are TRBV10-1 and TRBJ2-3; D is unresolved. In germline, CDR1 is WNHNN, CDR2 SYGVQD (reference sequence). The ends were cut back, 6 bases at V and 0 bases at J, with 10 bases in the middle. This CDR3 comprises 14 residues. CDR3 protein: CASSQGRSTDTQYF. DNA for the CDR3: TGCGCCAGCAGCCAAGGGCGGAGCACAGATACGCAGTATTTT.

The CDR3 nucleotides are TGCGCCAGCAGCCAAGCGTCCAGGGAAACAGATACGCAGTATTTT. This sequence encodes CASSQASRETDTQYF. The gene calls are TRBV4-1 and TRBJ2-3; maybe TRBD1 (5 bases). Germline V gene sequence: CDR1 MGHRA, CDR2 YSYEKL. The CDR3 is made up of 15 amino acids. The V end was cut by 1 base, the J end by 3 bases, with 11 bases between.

CDR3 sequence: CASSYSSGTPYEQYF. DNA of the CDR3: TGTGCCAGCAGTTACTCGAGTGGGACACCTTACGAGCAGTACTTC. The chain has TRBV6-6 and TRBJ2-7; D may be TRBD1 (6 bases). Trimming left V 0 bases short and J 4 bases short, with 13 bases between. This CDR3 comprises 15 residues. CDR1 and CDR2 from the germline V gene are MNHNY and SVGAGI (reference sequence).

The gene calls are TRBV5-6 and TRBJ2-7, with 9 bases that match TRBD1. The V segment lost 4 bases and the J segment 3 bases; nucleotides outside the gene matches: 5. CDR3 length equals 14 residues. Germline loops: CDR1 SGHDT, CDR2 YYEEEE. The CDR3 spells CASSPGTGFYEQYF. CDR3 DNA: TGTGCCAGCAGCCCCGGGACAGGGTTCTACGAGCAGTACTTC.

This chain joins TRBV7-2 and TRBJ2-7; no clear D. This CDR3 is 14 amino acids long. V was cut by 4 bases and J by 7 bases, with 17 bases left in between. The V gene's germline CDR1 is SGHTA and CDR2 FQGNSA. The CDR3 reads CASSSPGRALEQYF. In nucleotides, the CDR3 is TGTGCCAGCAGCTCCCCCGGCCGAGCTTTAGAGCAGTACTTC.

The chain joins TRBV7-3 to TRBJ2-7; D not resolved. V was pared by 8 bases and J by 1 base, with 12 bases between. This CDR3 spans 13 amino acids. Germline CDR1 and CDR2: SGHTA and FQGTGA. CDR3 in amino acids: CASFDTRSYEQYF. CDR3 nucleotide sequence: TGTGCCAGCTTCGACACCAGATCCTACGAGCAGTACTTC.

The rearrangement uses TRBV7-3 and TRBJ2-2; D call uncertain. V lost 5 bases and J lost 5, with 12 bases in between. Germline V gives CDR1 SGHTA, CDR2 FQGTGA. The CDR3 is 14 amino acids. CDR3 in DNA: TGTGCCAGCAGCGGGTCACACGTAACCGGGGAGCTGTTTTTT. This codes for CASSGSHVTGELFF.

On this clone: An end of the junction differs from the germline gene, which may be a read error. In the same sample, other DNA sequences code for this CDR3. The chain recombines TRBV10-3 with TRBJ2-7; D uncertain. The CDR3 contains 15 residues. From germline, CDR1 is ENHRY and CDR2 SYGVKD. CDR3 DNA: TGTGCCATCAGTGAGCCCCTCCTGCTTTACTACGAGCAGTACTTT. Its protein product is CAISEPLLLYYEQYF.

The rearrangement joins TRBV28 to TRBJ2-7; the D gene is possibly TRBD2 (5 bases). This CDR3 region has 15 residues. V was shortened by 5 bases and J by 1 base, with 15 bases between the two germline ends. Germline loops: CDR1 MDHEN, CDR2 SYDVKM. This CDR3 is CASSKRRHPSYEQYF. Written as DNA, the CDR3 is TGTGCCAGCAGTAAGCGGCGGCACCCATCCTACGAGCAGTACTTC.

This rearrangement joins TRBV29-1 to TRBJ2-1, with TRBD2 identical over 8 bases. This CDR3 comprises 15 residues. The V segment lost 3 bases and the J segment 4 bases; nucleotides outside the gene matches: 8. Germline values: CDR1 SQVTM, CDR2 ANQGSEA. In nucleotides, the CDR3 is TGCAGCGTTGATTTCCCGGGAGGGGGTTACAATGAGCAGTTCTTC. Translating gives CSVDFPGGGYNEQFF.

The chain uses TRBV19 and TRBJ2-1; D remains unclear. Germline CDR1 is LNHDA and CDR2 is SQIVND (reference sequence). Trimming cost V 3 bases and J 6 bases, with 9 bases left between them. The CDR3 sequence is 13 residues long. CDR3 nucleotide sequence: TGTGCCAGTAGTATCTCAGGCGGCAATGAGCAGTTCTTC. Protein product: CASSISGGNEQFF.

The chain combines TRBV7-9 with TRBJ2-7, with D possibly TRBD2 on 5 matching bases. Germline V lookup: CDR1 SEHNR, CDR2 FQNEAQ (reference sequence). V shed 5 bases and J shed 8 bases, with 13 bases lying between them. The CDR3 loop spans 12 amino acids. The chain's CDR3 is CASSPGSYKQYF. In DNA form, the CDR3 reads TGTGCCAGCAGCCCGGGGAGTTACAAGCAGTACTTC.

The J gene is TRBJ2-5, the V gene TRBV28, with 9 bases fitting TRBD1. CDR3 size: 14 residues. Germline V CDR1 and CDR2: MDHEN, SYDVKM. V gave up 5 bases and J gave up 5 bases; unmatched junction bases: 6. CDR3 in DNA: TGTGCCAGCAGTCTTACAGGGGGCGCGGAGACCCAGTACTTC. It specifies CASSLTGGAETQYF.

The chain employs TRBV2 and TRBJ1-3; no clear D gene. CDR3 length equals 16 residues. Germline V gives CDR1 SNHLY, CDR2 FYNNEI. With 7 bases removed from V and 0 bases from J, the gap between germline ends came to 16 bases. The CDR3 DNA follows: TGTGCCAGCACGCCCGGGGAACTGCGCTCTGGAAACACCATATATTTT. Translation: CASTPGELRSGNTIYF.

This rearrangement joins TRBV30 to TRBJ2-7; D gene ambiguous. CDR1 and CDR2 (germline): GTSNPN, SVGIG (reference sequence). V lost 7 bases and J 2 bases, leaving 9 bases between the germline ends. The CDR3 spans 11 residues. The CDR3 DNA reads as TGTGCCTTTCGCACGACCTACGAGCAGTACTTC. Translation: CAFRTTYEQYF.